A selection of T cell receptor beta chains follows, all from one sample in a study of T and B cells in COVID-19 patients. TCRdb processed the multiplex PCR reads anew with MiXCR; each CDR3 protein has one entry. Here the sample spans fewer than 8,000 distinct CDR3 sequences, approximately 24% being singletons. The material sequenced was blood. Every receptor here comes from a human donor with active COVID-19. Each CDR3 is given with its conserved first and last residue. Each record gives: clone size, J gene, D gene, V gene, CDR3 length, CDR3 DNA, CDR3 protein. D genes are given only for firm matches. Clone size appears in some rows only: once, few, many, or a class for an expanded clone.

size: .; J: TRBJ2-2; D: TRBD1; V: TRBV7-6; length: 15; DNA: TGTGCCAGCAGCTTGGGACAGGGGAGCACCGGGGAGCTGTTTTTT; CDR3: CASSLGQGSTGELFF
size: .; J: TRBJ1-1; D: .; V: TRBV6-1; length: 13; DNA: TGTGCCAGCAGGACAGTGGCGGACACTGAAGCTTTCTTT; CDR3: CASRTVADTEAFF
size: medium-sized; J: TRBJ2-3; D: TRBD2; V: TRBV6-2/TRBV6-3; length: 16; DNA: TGTGCCAGCAGTTACTCACGGACTAGCGGGAGAGATACGCAGTATTTT; CDR3: CASSYSRTSGRDTQYF
size: medium-sized; J: TRBJ1-2; D: TRBD1; V: TRBV19; length: 14; DNA: TGTGCCAGTAGTACCTACCGGGACAGCCTGGGCTACACCTTC; CDR3: CASSTYRDSLGYTF
size: medium-sized; J: TRBJ2-1; D: TRBD2; V: TRBV19; length: 16; DNA: TGTGCCAGTAGTATAGTAGGGAAGGGGAGGGGCAATGAGCAGTTCTTC; CDR3: CASSIVGKGRGNEQFF
size: medium-sized; J: TRBJ2-2; D: .; V: TRBV30; length: 17; DNA: TGTGCCTGGAAAATGGGACTGACGGATGCGAACACCGGGGAGCTGTTTTTT; CDR3: CAWKMGLTDANTGELFF
size: medium-sized; J: TRBJ2-7; D: .; V: TRBV11-3; length: 13; DNA: TGTGCCAGCAGCCCCACAGCGGTCTACGAGCAGTACTTC; CDR3: CASSPTAVYEQYF
size: .; J: TRBJ2-7; D: TRBD2; V: TRBV2; length: 18; DNA: TGTGCCAGCAGTCTGCCATCCCCCAGTGCGGGAGACTCCTACGAGCAGTACTTC; CDR3: CASSLPSPSAGDSYEQYF
size: .; J: TRBJ1-3; D: .; V: TRBV28; length: 14; DNA: TGTGCCAGCAGTTTATCTGGCCTCGGAAACACCATATATTTT; CDR3: CASSLSGLGNTIYF
size: .; J: TRBJ1-5; D: .; V: TRBV28; length: 15; DNA: TGTGCCAGCAGCCCCAGGGGAACGAACAATCAGCCCCAGCATTTT; CDR3: CASSPRGTNNQPQHF
size: many; J: TRBJ1-2; D: .; V: TRBV6-5; length: 13; DNA: TGTGCCAGCACTGAGATCCGGGGGAGTGGCTACACCTTC; CDR3: CASTEIRGSGYTF
size: .; J: TRBJ2-7; D: .; V: TRBV6-5; length: 12; DNA: TGTGCCAGCAGGGGTGGCAGCTACGAGCAGTACTTC; CDR3: CASRGGSYEQYF
size: few; J: TRBJ2-1; D: TRBD2; V: TRBV6-1; length: 17; DNA: TGTGCCAGCAGTGACCCAATAGCGGGAGGACTCTACAATGAGCAGTTCTTC; CDR3: CASSDPIAGGLYNEQFF
size: medium-sized; J: TRBJ2-3; D: .; V: TRBV6-2/TRBV6-3; length: 15; DNA: TGTGCCAGCAGTCTCCAGGAACCAACCACAGATACGCAGTATTTT; CDR3: CASSLQEPTTDTQYF
size: medium-sized; J: TRBJ2-1; D: TRBD1; V: TRBV19; length: 15; DNA: TGTGCCACCGAGGAGGGACAGGGGTGGGGTAATGAGCAGTTCTTC; CDR3: CATEEGQGWGNEQFF
size: medium-sized; J: TRBJ2-5; D: .; V: TRBV6-5; length: 16; DNA: TGTGCCAGCAGTTACACAGGGAGCGTGGCCCAAGAGACCCAGTACTTC; CDR3: CASSYTGSVAQETQYF